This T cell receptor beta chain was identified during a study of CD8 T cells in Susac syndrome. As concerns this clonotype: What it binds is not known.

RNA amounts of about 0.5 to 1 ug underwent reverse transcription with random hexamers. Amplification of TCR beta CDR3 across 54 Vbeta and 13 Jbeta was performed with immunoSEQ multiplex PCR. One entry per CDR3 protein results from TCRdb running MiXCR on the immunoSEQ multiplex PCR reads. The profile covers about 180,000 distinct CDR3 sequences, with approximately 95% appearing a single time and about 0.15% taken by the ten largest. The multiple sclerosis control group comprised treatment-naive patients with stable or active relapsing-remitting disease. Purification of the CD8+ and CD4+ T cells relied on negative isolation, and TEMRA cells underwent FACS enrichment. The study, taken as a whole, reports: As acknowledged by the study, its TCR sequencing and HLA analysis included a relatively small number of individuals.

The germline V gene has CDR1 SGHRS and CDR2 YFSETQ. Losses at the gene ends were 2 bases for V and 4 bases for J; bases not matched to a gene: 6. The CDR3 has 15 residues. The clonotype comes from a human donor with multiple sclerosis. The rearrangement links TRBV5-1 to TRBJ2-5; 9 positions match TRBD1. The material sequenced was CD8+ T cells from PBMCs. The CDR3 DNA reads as TGCGCCAGCAGCTTCCGGACAGGGGCGGGAGAGACCCAGTACTTC. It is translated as CASSFRTGAGETQYF.